The 9 T cell receptor beta chains listed next were all sequenced from one sample in a study of cytomegalovirus exposure and HLA in healthy donors. Use of 60 Vbeta and 13 Jbeta primers characterized the PCR. The table came from immunoSEQ multiplex PCR; TCRdb's copy has only in-frame clones and leaves some out. The table lists around 200,000 clones, more than 85% of them singletons. What was sequenced was PBMCs. The receptors here all came from a woman between 18 and 29 years old in good health and CMV-seronegative.

V usage is TRBV7-9 and J usage is TRBJ2-5, with TRBD1 identical over 9 bases. J gave up 1 base and V 4 bases, and 10 bases lay outside the gene matches. The germline V gene has CDR1 SEHNR and CDR2 FQNEAQ (reference sequence). The CDR3 covers 17 residues. CDR3 DNA: TGTGCCAGCAGCTCAACTCTTATGGACAGGGGCCAAGAGACCCAGTACTTC. Translation gives CASSSTLMDRGQETQYF.

The rearrangement uses TRBV7-8 and TRBJ2-4, with 8 bases lining up with TRBD1. After removal of 3 bases from V and 12 bases from J, the junction contained 10 bases not matched to a gene. The CDR3 is 14 amino acids. Germline V lookup: CDR1 SGHVS, CDR2 FQNEAQ. The CDR3 spells CASSLGQVADSQYF. The CDR3 region has the DNA TGTGCCAGCAGCTTGGGACAGGTTGCAGATAGTCAGTACTTC.

The rearrangement links TRBV27 to TRBJ2-7; tentatively, D is TRBD2 (5 bases). V was shortened by 2 bases and J by 6 bases, with 14 bases between the two germline ends. Germline lookup yields CDR1 MNHEY and CDR2 SMNVEV (reference sequence). The CDR3 is made up of 14 amino acids. The CDR3: CASSLAGAGVEQYF. As DNA, the CDR3 is TGTGCCAGCAGTTTAGCGGGTGCCGGGGTCGAGCAGTACTTC.

The chain couples TRBV5-3 to TRBJ1-2; D is perhaps TRBD1 (5 bases). TRBV5-3 is flagged as an ORF with uncertain function. This CDR3 is built from 13 residues. V was cut by 4 bases and J by 12 bases, with 19 bases left in between. The CDR3 spells CARSTLSGGVNTF. CDR3 DNA: TGTGCCAGAAGCACTCTAAGCGGGGGGGTTAACACCTTC.

This rearrangement joins TRBV11-2 to TRBJ1-3; D remains ambiguous. V was clipped by 5 bases and J by 0 bases, with 14 bases between them. This CDR3 is built from 16 residues. Germline values: CDR1 SGHAT, CDR2 FQNNGV. The CDR3 coding sequence is TGTGCCAGCAGCCCCACGTTGGCTGTCTCTGGAAACACCATATATTTT. The encoded protein is CASSPTLAVSGNTIYF.

V usage is TRBV1 and J usage is TRBJ2-2; the D segment call TRBD2 is taken from the table without a DNA check. TRBV1 is deemed a pseudogene. The CDR3 has 16 residues. Here the CDR3 DNA reads TGCACCAGCAGCCACAATGGGCTAGCGGGTGCCGGGGAGCTGTTTTTT. Its protein is CTSSHNGLAGAGELFF.

The rearrangement joins TRBV7-6 to TRBJ2-1; D might be TRBD2 (6 bases). Germline V gives CDR1 SGHVS, CDR2 FNYEAQ. V was pared by 10 bases and J by 0 bases, with 19 bases between. The CDR3 spans 16 residues. As DNA, the CDR3 is TGTGCCACCTCCCAATTAGCGGAAAGCTCCTACAATGAGCAGTTCTTC. This gives the protein CATSQLAESSYNEQFF.

On this clone itself: Sequence at one end of the junction differs from germline and may be a read error. The gene calls are TRBV7-9 and TRBJ2-1; TRBD2 matches 11 bases. Germline V gene sequence: CDR1 SEHNR, CDR2 FQNEAQ (reference sequence). The CDR3 runs 16 residues. CDR3: CSSSSPGLADFREQFF. CDR3 in DNA: TGTTCCAGCAGCTCGCCGGGACTAGCGGACTTCCGGGAGCAGTTCTTC. Full variable domain (remainder filled in from reference TRBV7-9 and TRBJ2-1): DTGVSQNPRHKITKRGQNVTFRCDPISEHNRLYWYRQTLGQGPEFLTYFQNEAQLEKSRLLSDRFSAERPKGSFSTLEIQRTEQGDSAMYLCSSSSPGLADFREQFFGPGTRLTVL.

This clone was picked up one time. V and J are TRBV9 and TRBJ1-5; D gene unclear. Germline assignment: CDR1 SGDLS and CDR2 YYNGEE. Trimming pared 0 bases from V and 2 bases from J, leaving 9 bases between. This CDR3 spans 15 amino acids. CDR3 protein: CASSVAGQGNQPQHF. The DNA of the CDR3 is TGTGCCAGCAGCGTAGCTGGGCAGGGCAATCAGCCCCAGCATTTT.